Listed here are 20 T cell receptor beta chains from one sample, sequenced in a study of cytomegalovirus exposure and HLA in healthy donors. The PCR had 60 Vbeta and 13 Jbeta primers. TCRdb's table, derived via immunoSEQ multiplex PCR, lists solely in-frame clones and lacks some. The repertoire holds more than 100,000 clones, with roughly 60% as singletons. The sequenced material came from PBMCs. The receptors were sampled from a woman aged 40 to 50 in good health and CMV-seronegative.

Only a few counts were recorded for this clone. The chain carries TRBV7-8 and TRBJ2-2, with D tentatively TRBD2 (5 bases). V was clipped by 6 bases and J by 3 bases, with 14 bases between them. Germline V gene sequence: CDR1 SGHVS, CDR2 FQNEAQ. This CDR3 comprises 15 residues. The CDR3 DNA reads TGTGCCAGCAGTCGTCGGAGGACGGACACCGGGGAGCTGTTTTTT. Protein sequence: CASSRRRTDTGELFF.

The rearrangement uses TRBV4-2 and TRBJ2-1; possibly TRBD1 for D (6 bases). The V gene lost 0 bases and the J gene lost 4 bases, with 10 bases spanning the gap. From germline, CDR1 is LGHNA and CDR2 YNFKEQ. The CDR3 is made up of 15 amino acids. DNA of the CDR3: TGTGCCAGCAGCCAAGATCGTACAGGGTACAATGAGCAGTTCTTC. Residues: CASSQDRTGYNEQFF.

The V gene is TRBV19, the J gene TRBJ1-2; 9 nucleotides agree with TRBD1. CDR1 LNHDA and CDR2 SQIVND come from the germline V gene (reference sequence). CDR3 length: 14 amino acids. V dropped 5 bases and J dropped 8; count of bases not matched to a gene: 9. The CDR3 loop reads CASSPRDREGGYTF. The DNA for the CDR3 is TGTGCCAGTAGTCCCCGGGACAGGGAGGGAGGCTACACCTTC.

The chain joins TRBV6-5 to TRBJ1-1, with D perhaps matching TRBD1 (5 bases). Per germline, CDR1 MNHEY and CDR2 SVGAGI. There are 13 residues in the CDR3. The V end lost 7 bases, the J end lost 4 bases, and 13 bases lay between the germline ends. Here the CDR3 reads CASTSGGVTEAFF. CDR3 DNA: TGTGCCAGCACCTCGGGGGGGGTCACTGAAGCTTTCTTT.

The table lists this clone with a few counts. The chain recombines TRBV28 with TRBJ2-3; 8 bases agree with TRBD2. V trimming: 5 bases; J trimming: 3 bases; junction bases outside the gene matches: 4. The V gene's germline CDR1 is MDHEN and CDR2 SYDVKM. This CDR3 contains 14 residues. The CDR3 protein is CASSSGGLTDTQYF. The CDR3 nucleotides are TGTGCCAGCAGTAGCGGGGGACTGACAGATACGCAGTATTTT.

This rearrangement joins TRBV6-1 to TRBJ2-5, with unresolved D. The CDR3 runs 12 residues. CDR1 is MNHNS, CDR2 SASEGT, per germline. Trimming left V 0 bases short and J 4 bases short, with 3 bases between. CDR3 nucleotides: TGTGCCAGCAGTGAAGCCGGAGAGACCCAGTACTTC. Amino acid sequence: CASSEAGETQYF.

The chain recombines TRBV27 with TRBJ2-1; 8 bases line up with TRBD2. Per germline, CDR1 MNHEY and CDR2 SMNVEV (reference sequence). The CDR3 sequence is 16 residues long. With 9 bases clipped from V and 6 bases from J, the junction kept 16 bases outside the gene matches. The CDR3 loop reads CASEVEAGEVGNEQFF. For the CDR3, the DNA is TGTGCCAGTGAAGTCGAAGCGGGGGAAGTGGGCAATGAGCAGTTCTTC.

CDR3 DNA: TGTGCCAGCAGGTCTCGGGGGAGCACAGATACGCAGTATTTT. Translation: CASRSRGSTDTQYF. The chain couples TRBV2 to TRBJ2-3; TRBD2 is a possible D gene (6 bases). The V gene lost 6 bases and the J gene lost 0 bases, with 10 bases spanning the gap. CDR1 and CDR2 (germline): SNHLY, FYNNEI. There are 14 residues in the CDR3.

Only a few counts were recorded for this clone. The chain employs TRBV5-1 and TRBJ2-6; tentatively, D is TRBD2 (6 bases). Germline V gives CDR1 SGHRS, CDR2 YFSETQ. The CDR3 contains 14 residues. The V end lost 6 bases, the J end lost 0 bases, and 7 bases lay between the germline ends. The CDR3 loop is CASKEGSGANVLTF. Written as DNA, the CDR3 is TGCGCCAGCAAGGAGGGCTCTGGGGCCAACGTCCTGACTTTC.

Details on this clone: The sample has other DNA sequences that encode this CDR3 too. CDR3 bases: TGTGCCTGGGGGACAGGGGGCAATCAGCCCCAGCATTTT. Its translation is CAWGTGGNQPQHF. The chain has TRBV30 and TRBJ1-5; 10 nucleotides match TRBD1. Germline assignment: CDR1 GTSNPN and CDR2 SVGIG (reference sequence). V shed 5 bases and J 2 bases; nucleotides not matched to a gene: 0. CDR3 size: 13 residues.

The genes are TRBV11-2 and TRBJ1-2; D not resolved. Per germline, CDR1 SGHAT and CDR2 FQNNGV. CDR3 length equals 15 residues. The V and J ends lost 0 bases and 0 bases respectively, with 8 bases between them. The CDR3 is CASSLEVGANYGYTF. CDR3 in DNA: TGTGCCAGCAGCTTAGAGGTCGGAGCTAACTATGGCTACACCTTC.

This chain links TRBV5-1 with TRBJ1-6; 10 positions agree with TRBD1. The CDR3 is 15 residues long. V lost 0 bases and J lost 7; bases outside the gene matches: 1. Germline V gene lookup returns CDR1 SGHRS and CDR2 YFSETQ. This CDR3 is CASSLAGQGNSPLHF. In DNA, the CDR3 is TGCGCCAGCAGCTTGGCGGGACAGGGGAATTCACCCCTCCACTTT.

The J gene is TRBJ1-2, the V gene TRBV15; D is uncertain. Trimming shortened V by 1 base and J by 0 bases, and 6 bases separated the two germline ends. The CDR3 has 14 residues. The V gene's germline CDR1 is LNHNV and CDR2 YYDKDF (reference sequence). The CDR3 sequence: CATSRVASNYGYTF. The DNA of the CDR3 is TGTGCCACCAGCAGAGTCGCGTCTAACTATGGCTACACCTTC. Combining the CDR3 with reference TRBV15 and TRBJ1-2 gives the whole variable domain DAMVIQNPRYQVTQFGKPVTLSCSQTLNHNVMYWYQQKSSQAPKLLFHYYDKDFNNEADTPDNFQSRRPNTSFCFLDIRSPGLGDTAMYLCATSRVASNYGYTFGSGTRLTVV.

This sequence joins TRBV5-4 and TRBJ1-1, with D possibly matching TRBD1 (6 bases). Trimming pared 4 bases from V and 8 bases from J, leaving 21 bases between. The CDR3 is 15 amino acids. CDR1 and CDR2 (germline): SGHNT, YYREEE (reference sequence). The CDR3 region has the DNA TGTGCCAGCAGCCCTCCGCTGACAGGACACTTGGAAGCTTTCTTT. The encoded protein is CASSPPLTGHLEAFF.

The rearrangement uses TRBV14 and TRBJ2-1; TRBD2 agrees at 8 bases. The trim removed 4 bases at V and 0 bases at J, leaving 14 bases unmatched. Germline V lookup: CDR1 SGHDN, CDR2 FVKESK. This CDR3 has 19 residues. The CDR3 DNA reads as TGTGCCAGCAGCCCCTTGCGGGGGGTGGGGAGGGTCTCCTACAATGAGCAGTTCTTC. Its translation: CASSPLRGVGRVSYNEQFF.

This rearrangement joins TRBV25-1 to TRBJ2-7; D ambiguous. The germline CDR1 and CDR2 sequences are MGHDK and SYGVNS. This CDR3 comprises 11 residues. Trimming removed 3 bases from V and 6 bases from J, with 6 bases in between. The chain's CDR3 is CASSDAVEQYF. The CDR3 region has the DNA TGTGCCAGCAGTGATGCGGTCGAGCAGTACTTC.

CDR3 in DNA: TGTGCCAGCACCCCGCGACAGGGCGCTGTCCATGAGCAGTTCTTC. As protein: CASTPRQGAVHEQFF. The rearrangement uses TRBV6-5 and TRBJ2-1, with 7 bases fitting TRBD1. Germline CDR1 MNHEY, CDR2 SVGAGI. This CDR3 has 15 residues. With V trimmed by 7 bases and J by 8 bases, 14 bases remained unmatched.

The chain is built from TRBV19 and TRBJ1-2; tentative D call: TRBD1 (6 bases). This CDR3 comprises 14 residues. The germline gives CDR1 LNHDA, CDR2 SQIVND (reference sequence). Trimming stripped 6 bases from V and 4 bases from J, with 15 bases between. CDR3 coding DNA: TGTGCCAGTAGCCCGAACTACAGGGCCTATGGCTACACCTTC. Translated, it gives CASSPNYRAYGYTF. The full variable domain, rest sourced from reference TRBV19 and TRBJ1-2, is DGGITQSPKYLFRKEGQNVTLSCEQNLNHDAMYWYRQDPGQGLRLIYYSQIVNDFQKGDIAEGYSVSREKKESFPLTVTSAQKNPTAFYLCASSPNYRAYGYTFGSGTRLTVV.

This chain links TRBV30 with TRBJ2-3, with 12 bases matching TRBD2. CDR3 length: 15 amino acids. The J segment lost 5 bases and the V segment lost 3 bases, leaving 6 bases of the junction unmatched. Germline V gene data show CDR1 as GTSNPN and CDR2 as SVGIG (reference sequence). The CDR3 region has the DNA TGTGCCTGGAGCAAACTAGCGGGGGGCCTAGATACGCAGTATTTT. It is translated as CAWSKLAGGLDTQYF.

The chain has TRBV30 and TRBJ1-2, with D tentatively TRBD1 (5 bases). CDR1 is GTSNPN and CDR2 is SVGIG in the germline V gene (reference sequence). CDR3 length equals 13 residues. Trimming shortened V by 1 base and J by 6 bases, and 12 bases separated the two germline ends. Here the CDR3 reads CAWSAGRGNGYTF. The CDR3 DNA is TGTGCCTGGAGTGCGGGGCGGGGAAATGGCTACACCTTC.